The entry below describes one TCR beta chain. Its antigen is not known. The data derive from a study of cytomegalovirus exposure and HLA in healthy donors. Findings and limits, study-wide: Among immune exposure information, only CMV serostatus was available. A further, later analysis showed that HLA-associated TCR beta chains (compared with equally common others) were more clonally expanded. Cytomegalovirus status was reportedly diagnosed by the classifier with high specificity and sensitivity.

Primers: 60 Vbeta forward and 13 Jbeta reverse. Measured with immunoSEQ multiplex PCR; TCRdb has only the in-frame clones, and not every one. The sample has 110,000 or so clones; about 72% are singletons. CDR1 and CDR2 (germline): MNHNS, SASEGT. Deletions cut 8 bases from V and 3 bases from J, with 14 bases between. This CDR3 spans 14 amino acids. Material for sequencing was PBMCs. This chain links TRBV6-1 with TRBJ1-5; D not resolved. The clonotype was recovered from a man between 45 and 60 years old in good health and CMV-seropositive. For the CDR3, the DNA is TGTGCCAGCGGCAAGGAGGGCATCAATCAGCCCCAGCATTTT. This gives the protein CASGKEGINQPQHF.